This T cell receptor beta chain came from a study of OX40 agonist ivuxolimab in advanced cancers. Regarding this clone: The antigen is unknown.

Using immunoSEQ multiplex PCR, the repertoire was profiled, and TCRdb retains in-frame clones only, with some absent. The sample lists more than 75,000 clones, approximately 89% occurring once. The CDR3 spans 19 residues. The germline V gene encodes CDR1 SGHNT and CDR2 YYREEE (reference sequence). Trimming took 4 bases from V and 2 from J; bases not matched to a gene: 10. Findings and caveats of the study: Several nonresponders also turned out to have low normalized T-cell clonal expansion.

This TCR came from an adult with an advanced solid tumor such as melanoma, head and neck, liver or kidney cancer. V is TRBV5-4 and J is TRBJ2-2; 14 bases agree with TRBD2. The source material was CD4+ or CD8+ T cells sorted from blood, sampled in a trial of the OX40 agonist ivuxolimab. The CDR3 nucleotides are TGTGCCAGCAGCCGGAGGAGGACTAGCGGGAGGATTAACACCGGGGAGCTGTTTTTT. Translation gives CASSRRRTSGRINTGELFF.